This paragraph covers one T cell receptor (beta chain) sequence. The antigen is undetermined. This sample stems from a study of shared clonotypes between healthy human individuals. About the research overall: CD4 naive cells filled three plates per donor, CD4 memory three, CD8 naive two and CD8 memory one.

Clones were sequenced by immunoSEQ multiplex PCR, and TCRdb holds only the in-frame ones, with some missing. The profile shows 2 million to 3 million clones, roughly 93% of them singletons. Study findings and constraints: Around 4.9% of naive CD4 clonotypes were shared across several donors. Investigators expected sequencing depth to affect clonotype sharing among donors.

The sequenced material came from naive CD4+ T cells from PBMCs. Subset described: CD45RA+ positively selected. The sequence derives from a man aged 18-30 years in good health. Some clones in this sample may be carry-over from other donors' samples.

CDR3 bases: TGTGCCAGCAGCTTAGGTTCGGGGGCATACACTGAAGCTTTCTTT. Translation: CASSLGSGAYTEAFF. V gene TRBV7-2 combines with J gene TRBJ1-1, with TRBD1 as a possible D gene (6 bases). The V and J ends lost 1 base and 3 bases respectively, with 12 bases between them. The germline V gene has CDR1 SGHTA and CDR2 FQGNSA. CDR3 size: 15 residues.